The 13 T cell receptor beta chains listed next were all sequenced from one sample in a study of tissue T cells after allogeneic stem cell transplantation. Clones were read by immunoSEQ multiplex PCR, and TCRdb kept only the in-frame ones, dropping some. Among approximately 12,000 clones listed, approximately 70% were seen once. This specimen was tissue from the right colon, taken at autopsy. These receptors were collected from a woman between 18 and 55 years old with breast cancer.

The V and J genes are TRBV6-4 and TRBJ2-3; D remains unclear. The CDR3 is made up of 13 amino acids. V gave up 5 bases and J gave up 3 bases, with 9 bases separating them. Germline values: CDR1 MRHNA, CDR2 SNTAGT. The CDR3 protein is CASSLGETDTQYF. The CDR3 DNA follows: TGTGCCAGCAGTTTGGGTGAAACAGATACGCAGTATTTT.

Sample share makes this clone medium-sized. The rearrangement uses TRBV7-9 and TRBJ1-6; D not resolved. Per the germline V gene, CDR1 is SEHNR and CDR2 is FQNEAQ (reference sequence). The germline V and J ends were trimmed by 5 bases and 0 bases, with 8 bases remaining between them. This CDR3 spans 15 amino acids. This chain's CDR3 is CASSTTSSYNSPLHF. The CDR3 DNA reads as TGTGCCAGCAGCACCACAAGCTCCTATAATTCACCCCTCCACTTT.

This sequence joins TRBV27 and TRBJ2-7, with D tentatively TRBD1 or TRBD2 (6 bases each). The CDR3 totals 15 residues. CDR1 MNHEY and CDR2 SMNVEV come from the germline V gene (reference sequence). V shed 6 bases and J shed 0 bases, with 15 bases lying between them. The DNA of the CDR3 is TGTGCCAGCAGGGTAAGGGGGACTGGCTCCTACGAGCAGTACTTC. Residues: CASRVRGTGSYEQYF.

The sample holds one count of this clone. CDR3 DNA sequence: TGTGCCAGCAGTTCCCCCATTGGGAATGAGCAGTTCTTC. It codes for CASSSPIGNEQFF. This rearrangement joins TRBV11-1 to TRBJ2-1, with unresolved D. V lost 6 bases, J lost 7 bases, and 13 bases lay in between. Per germline, CDR1 SGHAT and CDR2 FQDESV (reference sequence). CDR3 length: 13 amino acids.

This chain uses TRBV27 with TRBJ2-3; D is ambiguous. The CDR3 length is 14 residues. Germline CDR1 reads MNHEY; CDR2 reads SMNVEV (reference sequence). Between the trimmed V and J ends, which lost 9 bases and 1 base, there was a span of 14 bases. The CDR3, as DNA: TGTGCCAGTATGCTGGGCCGGGGCACAGATACGCAGTATTTT. It is translated as CASMLGRGTDTQYF.

Notes on this clone: Other DNA sequences in this sample translate to the same CDR3. The chain is built from TRBV11-3 and TRBJ2-3; maybe TRBD2 (5 bases). V lost 1 base, J lost 1 base, and 9 bases lay in between. The CDR3 has 15 residues. From germline, CDR1 is SGHNT and CDR2 YENEEA. The chain's CDR3 is CASSLGELGTDTQYF. CDR3 DNA sequence: TGTGCCAGCAGCTTAGGGGAGTTGGGCACAGATACGCAGTATTTT.

This clone was observed a few times. The rearrangement links TRBV15 to TRBJ1-6; D is possibly TRBD1 (6 bases). Germline CDR1 is LNHNV and CDR2 is YYDKDF (reference sequence). CDR3 length: 13 residues. Trimming cost V 10 bases and J 8 bases, with 15 bases left between them. The CDR3 is CAIRDNTHSPLHF. The CDR3 DNA is TGTGCCATCAGGGACAATACTCATTCACCCCTCCACTTT.

The chain links TRBV7-2 to TRBJ2-2; D is uncertain. Germline V gene sequence: CDR1 SGHTA, CDR2 FQGNSA. The CDR3 sequence is 14 residues long. Trimming removed 4 bases from V and 4 bases from J, with 10 bases in between. The CDR3 bases are TGTGCCAGCAGCTCGGGCGGCAGCACCGGGGAGCTGTTTTTT. It translates to CASSSGGSTGELFF.

The chain is built from TRBV12-3 or TRBV12-4 and TRBJ2-3, with D uncertain. The CDR3 has 11 residues. The V end lost 2 bases, the J end lost 5 bases, and 2 bases lay between the germline ends. The CDR3 protein is CASSLRDTQYF. CDR3 nucleotides: TGTGCCAGCAGTTTAAGAGATACGCAGTATTTT.

This clone was observed a few times. V usage is TRBV6-5 and J usage is TRBJ1-5; possible D gene TRBD1, 5 bases. Germline CDR1 and CDR2: MNHEY and SVGAGI. This CDR3 has 12 amino acids. Trimming removed 6 bases at V and 5 bases at J, with 8 bases between. CDR3 protein: CASRWGDQPQHF. The CDR3 DNA sequence: TGTGCCAGCAGGTGGGGCGATCAGCCCCAGCATTTT.

The chain has TRBV6-2 or TRBV6-3 and TRBJ1-2; D may be TRBD1 (5 bases). The CDR3 sequence is 12 residues long. V was shortened by 6 bases and J by 5 bases, with 10 bases between the two germline ends. From germline, CDR1 is MNHEY and CDR2 SVGEGT. The CDR3 sequence is CASSPGFYGYTF. The CDR3 DNA is TGTGCCAGCAGCCCAGGGTTTTATGGCTACACCTTC.

The chain combines TRBV11-2 with TRBJ1-6; the match to TRBD1 covers 9 bases. The CDR3 covers 16 residues. CDR1 and CDR2 (germline): SGHAT, FQNNGV. V lost 3 bases and J lost 8; bases outside the gene matches: 8. The CDR3: CASSFGTGTGDSPLHF. The CDR3 region has the DNA TGTGCCAGCAGCTTTGGGACAGGGACTGGGGATTCACCCCTCCACTTT.

The chain joins TRBV27 to TRBJ1-2; D may be TRBD1 (6 bases). V lost 6 bases and J lost 4, with 24 bases in between. The CDR3 sequence is 17 residues long. In germline, CDR1 is MNHEY, CDR2 SMNVEV (reference sequence). The CDR3 here is CASSPAPGAGGLYGYTF. CDR3 DNA sequence: TGTGCCAGCAGCCCCGCCCCGGGGGCAGGAGGGCTCTATGGCTACACCTTC.